The clone carrying this T cell receptor (beta chain) has just one count. Some clones are missing from TCRdb's copy, which holds only in-frame ones; the method was immunoSEQ multiplex PCR. Here the sample spans 60,000 to 90,000 clones, 95% to 97% being singletons. The ends lost 8 bases at V and 3 bases at J; junction bases unmatched: 5. This CDR3 has 14 residues. Germline-derived CDR1 and CDR2 are SNHLY and FYNNEI. The sample comes from a study of technical replicates of blood from a few donors. The specimen sequenced was T cells isolated from PBMCs. This chain uses TRBV2 with TRBJ1-2; 11 bases match TRBD1. This clonotype originated in a human donor in good health. CDR3 DNA sequence: TGTGCCAGCCTAAGGACAGGGGGCGACTATGGCTACACCTTC. Translated, it gives CASLRTGGDYGYTF.